Listed below are T cell receptor beta chains from one sample, sequenced in a study of blood T cell repertoires in COVID-19. The table came from immunoSEQ multiplex PCR; TCRdb's copy has only in-frame clones and leaves some out. The sample contains approximately 350,000 clones, about nine tenths of which appear only once. The material sequenced was peripheral blood. The origin of the receptors is a woman between 65 and 79 years old with COVID-19, enrolled during active disease. CDR3s include the opening cysteine and the closing phenylalanine or tryptophan. A D gene is named only where the DNA matches it firmly. Size values are once, few and many counts, or a class for expanded clones, and some rows have none.

TRBV6-5	NA	TRBJ1-2	NA	15	CASKKNPTANYGYTF	TGTGCCAGCAAGAAAAACCCGACAGCTAACTATGGCTACACCTTC
TRBV4-2	TRBD1	TRBJ2-7	few	16	CASSQVSGTGRVEQYF	TGTGCCAGCAGTCAGGTTTCCGGGACAGGGCGTGTCGAGCAGTACTTC
TRBV9	NA	TRBJ1-4	NA	14	CASSPGTMDEKLFF	TGTGCCAGCAGCCCCGGGACAATGGATGAAAAACTGTTTTTT
TRBV5-1	NA	TRBJ2-7	NA	12	CASSENSGEQYF	TGCGCCAGCAGCGAAAATTCCGGCGAGCAGTACTTC
TRBV21-1	NA	TRBJ1-4	many	14	CASSKDSRNEKLFF	TGTGCCAGCAGCAAAGACTCGAGGAATGAAAAACTGTTTTTT
TRBV5-1	NA	TRBJ1-3	NA	11	CASRGENTIYF	TGCGCCAGCAGAGGGGAAAACACCATATATTTT
TRBV6-1	TRBD2	TRBJ2-3	NA	16	CASSEWLAGSLDTQYF	TGTGCCAGCAGTGAATGGTTAGCGGGGTCTTTAGATACGCAGTATTTT
TRBV25-1	NA	TRBJ2-7	NA	13	CASSAGRGIEQYF	TGTGCCAGCAGTGCGGGCAGGGGAATTGAGCAGTACTTC
TRBV4-1	NA	TRBJ1-4	NA	16	CASSQDWRPFDEKLFF	TGCGCCAGCAGCCAAGATTGGCGGCCGTTCGATGAAAAACTGTTTTTT
TRBV11-2	TRBD1	TRBJ1-2	once	16	CASSLIRQGPNYGYTF	TGTGCCAGCAGCTTGATCCGACAGGGCCCTAACTATGGCTACACCTTC
TRBV27	TRBD1	TRBJ1-6	once	15	CASSFTDRGDSPLHF	TGTGCCAGCAGTTTCACGGACAGGGGTGATTCACCCCTCCACTTT
TRBV27	TRBD2	TRBJ2-5	few	16	CASSLSSGGYPGAQYF	TGTGCCAGCAGTTTATCGAGCGGGGGATACCCGGGGGCCCAGTACTTC
TRBV3-1/TRBV3-2	NA	TRBJ2-2	NA	14	CASSQEFLTGELFF	TGTGCCAGCAGCCAAGAGTTCCTCACCGGGGAGCTGTTTTTT
TRBV28	NA	TRBJ2-2	NA	9	CGLTGELFF	TGTGGTTTAACCGGGGAGCTGTTTTTT
TRBV4-3	NA	TRBJ1-3	NA	15	CASSQDGGSGNTIYF	TGCGCCAGCAGCCAGGACGGGGGTTCTGGAAACACCATATATTTT
TRBV3-1/TRBV3-2	TRBD1	TRBJ2-3	NA	19	CASSQDKRDRPHNTDTQYF	TGTGCCAGCAGCCAAGACAAAAGGGACAGGCCACACAACACAGATACGCAGTATTTT
TRBV9	NA	TRBJ2-2	NA	13	CASSGSGTGELFF	TGTGCCAGCAGCGGGAGTGGGACCGGGGAGCTGTTTTTT
TRBV6-5	TRBD2	TRBJ2-7	NA	14	CASSPSGSSYEQYF	TGTGCCAGCAGTCCTAGCGGCTCATCCTACGAGCAGTACTTC
TRBV12-5	TRBD1	TRBJ1-5	once	17	CASGSAQGAESNQPQHF	TGTGCTAGTGGTTCCGCACAGGGGGCAGAAAGCAATCAGCCCCAGCATTTT
TRBV7-2	TRBD2	TRBJ2-1	once	18	CASSLVVGSGGAYNEQFF	TGTGCCAGCAGCTTAGTGGTAGGTAGCGGGGGGGCCTACAATGAGCAGTTCTTC
TRBV27	TRBD2	TRBJ2-2	NA	16	CATQLAGGISTGELFF	TGTGCCACCCAACTAGCGGGGGGGATTAGCACCGGGGAGCTGTTTTTT
TRBV29-1	NA	TRBJ2-3	NA	12	CSVPWTGDREYF	TGCAGCGTCCCTTGGACTGGGGATAGGGAGTATTTT
TRBV3-1/TRBV3-2	TRBD2	TRBJ2-7	NA	18	CASSSRNPIAGGSYEQYF	TGTGCCAGCAGCTCCCGCAATCCCATAGCGGGGGGCTCCTACGAGCAGTACTTC
TRBV18	NA	TRBJ1-2	NA	14	CASSPPAGNYGYTF	TGTGCCAGCTCACCACCGGCAGGGAACTATGGCTACACCTTC
TRBV7-8	TRBD1	TRBJ1-2	NA	16	CASSRDRGLTNYGYTF	TGTGCCAGCAGCCGGGACAGGGGCCTGACCAACTATGGCTACACCTTC
TRBV27	TRBD1	TRBJ1-5	NA	15	CASSLLRDRNQPQHF	TGTGCCAGCAGTTTACTCCGGGACAGGAATCAGCCCCAGCATTTT
TRBV11-3	NA	TRBJ2-4	NA	16	CASRRRRFRAKNIQYF	TGTGCCAGCAGAAGGAGAAGGTTTCGGGCCAAAAACATTCAGTACTTC
TRBV5-5	NA	TRBJ1-1	NA	17	CASSLEVGAFMNTEAFF	TGTGCCAGCAGCTTGGAGGTAGGGGCTTTCATGAACACTGAAGCTTTCTTT
TRBV4-3	TRBD2	TRBJ2-2	many	14	CASRETSGDGELFF	TGCGCCAGCCGGGAAACTAGCGGGGACGGGGAGCTGTTTTTT
TRBV6-4	TRBD1	TRBJ1-5	NA	15	CASSSDRGCNQPQHF	TGTGCCAGCAGTTCAGACAGGGGATGCAATCAGCCCCAGCATTTT
TRBV5-5	TRBD1	TRBJ1-4	NA	17	CASSLRDRGFSNEKLFF	TGTGCCAGCAGTTTGAGGGACAGGGGGTTCAGTAATGAAAAACTGTTTTTT